This entry lists 6 T cell receptor beta chains sequenced from one sample in a study of radiation and T cells in renal cell carcinoma. TCRdb's table, derived via immunoSEQ multiplex PCR, lists solely in-frame clones and lacks some. There are about 62,000 clones in the sample; 65% to 80% occur only once, and approximately 7% lies in the top ten. The time point: blood 4 weeks post-SBRT, at nephrectomy. Treatment here: 15 Gy SBRT to primary tumor, nephrectomy 4 weeks later. The sample was blood, taken from a patient whose treatment included radiotherapy and nephrectomy. The receptor set was obtained from a man aged 55 to 69 with renal cell carcinoma.

The J gene is TRBJ2-7, the V gene TRBV10-1; tentatively, D is TRBD1 (6 bases). The length of the CDR3 is 15 residues. Trimming pared 4 bases from V and 3 bases from J, leaving 16 bases between. Germline V gives CDR1 WNHNN, CDR2 SYGVQD (reference sequence). The CDR3 loop reads CASSVKNRDRYEQYF. The CDR3 DNA reads TGCGCCAGCAGTGTAAAAAACAGGGATCGCTACGAGCAGTACTTC.

This clone came up once. The chain uses TRBV5-6 and TRBJ2-1; 10 bases fit TRBD2. The CDR3 covers 18 residues. Per the germline V gene, CDR1 is SGHDT and CDR2 is YYEEEE. With 4 bases clipped from V and 2 bases from J, the junction kept 12 bases outside the gene matches. CDR3 in DNA: TGTGCCAGCAGCCCCATGACACTAGCGGGGCTAACCTACAATGAGCAGTTCTTC. It is translated as CASSPMTLAGLTYNEQFF.

V and J are TRBV27 and TRBJ2-2, with 10 bases that match TRBD1. The germline gives CDR1 MNHEY, CDR2 SMNVEV (reference sequence). Losses at the gene ends were 6 bases for V and 0 bases for J; bases not matched to a gene: 10. The CDR3 spans 18 residues. The CDR3 nucleotides are TGTGCCAGCAGACGGGGACAGGGGTTTTCCCCGAACACCGGGGAGCTGTTTTTT. Translation gives CASRRGQGFSPNTGELFF.

The genes are TRBV11-2 and TRBJ2-7; TRBD2 aligns across 7 bases. CDR1 SGHAT and CDR2 FQNNGV come from the germline V gene. Unmatched junction bases numbered 6, after V lost 3 bases and J lost 1 base. The CDR3 sequence is 15 residues long. CDR3 in amino acids: CASSFYASGSYEQYV. The CDR3, as DNA: TGTGCCAGCAGCTTCTATGCTAGCGGTTCCTACGAGCAGTACGTC.

The chain joins TRBV15 to TRBJ2-3; tentative D call: TRBD2 (5 bases). CDR1 is LNHNV and CDR2 is YYDKDF in the germline V gene (reference sequence). With 8 bases removed from V and 10 bases from J, the gap between germline ends came to 19 bases. This CDR3 spans 13 amino acids. As DNA, the CDR3 is TGTGCCACCTCCCTTGGGAGCGGTGAAGCGCAGTATTTT. Protein product: CATSLGSGEAQYF.

The rearrangement links TRBV30 to TRBJ2-1; tentative D call: TRBD2 (5 bases). From germline, CDR1 is GTSNPN and CDR2 SVGIG (reference sequence). V was cut by 2 bases and J by 6 bases, with 17 bases left in between. The CDR3 spans 15 residues. CDR3 bases: TGTGCCTGGAGTCTCTCACTAGACCTAACCAATGAGCAGTTCTTC. Amino acid sequence: CAWSLSLDLTNEQFF.